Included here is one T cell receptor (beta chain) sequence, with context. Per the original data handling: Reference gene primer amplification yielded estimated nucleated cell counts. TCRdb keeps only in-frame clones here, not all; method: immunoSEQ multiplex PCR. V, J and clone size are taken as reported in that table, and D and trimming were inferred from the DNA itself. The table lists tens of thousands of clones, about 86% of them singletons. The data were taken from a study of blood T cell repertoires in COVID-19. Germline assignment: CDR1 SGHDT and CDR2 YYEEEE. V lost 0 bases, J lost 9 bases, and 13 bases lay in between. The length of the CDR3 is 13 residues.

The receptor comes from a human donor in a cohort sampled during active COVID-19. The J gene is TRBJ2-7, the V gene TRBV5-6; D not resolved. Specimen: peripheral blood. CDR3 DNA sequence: TGTGCCAGCAGCTTGGGTTCGACTGTGGGGCAGTACTTC. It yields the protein CASSLGSTVGQYF. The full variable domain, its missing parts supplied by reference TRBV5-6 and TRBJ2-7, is DAGVTQSPTHLIKTRGQQVTLRCSPKSGHDTVSWYQQALGQGPQFIFQYYEEEERQRGNFPDRFSGHQFPNYSSELNVNALLLGDSALYLCASSLGSTVGQYFGPGTRLTVT.